This entry is about one T cell receptor beta chain. Its target is unknown. Extracted RNA was reverse transcribed into cDNA, the sequencing template. Assay used: immunoSEQ multiplex PCR; TCRdb lists only in-frame clones, some missing. Of 150,000 to 250,000 clones in the sample, roughly 50% were seen once. This specimen comes from a study of CD8+ T cells in alopecia areata. Study-level information: Disease severity was quantified as SALT score of affected scalp area.

Noted treatment: oral pan-JAK inhibitor, 5-10 mg twice daily. Trimming took 5 bases from V and 9 from J, leaving 17 bases between them. In germline, CDR1 is MDHEN, CDR2 SYDVKM. The CDR3 is 14 residues long. Study-level results: Normal scalp showed lower clonality than lesional scalp, especially alopecia totalis/universalis.

The sequences come from CD4+ T cells sorted from blood, collected at week 24, from a patient treated with tofacitinib. This sequence originates from a human donor with alopecia areata. This chain uses TRBV28 with TRBJ2-4, with a weak D call TRBD2 (6 bases). For the CDR3, the DNA is TGTGCCAGCAGTCCTTGGGACCGGGGGTCCATTCAGTACTTC. Protein product: CASSPWDRGSIQYF. The whole variable domain, remainder taken from reference TRBV28 and TRBJ2-4, is DVKVTQSSRYLVKRTGEKVFLECVQDMDHENMFWYRQDPGLGLRLIYFSYDVKMKEKGDIPEGYSVSREKKERFSLILESASTNQTSMYLCASSPWDRGSIQYFGAGTRLSVL.